Below, 16 T cell receptor beta chains from the same sample are listed, as sequenced in a study of T cell changes during pregnancy in multiple sclerosis (dated by TCRdb to 2018 to 2020). Libraries were built with the immunoSEQ multiplex PCR assay. Not all clones reach the TCRdb copy of this immuneACCESS table, which keeps in-frame sequences only. Checked studies attribute under half of the gap to unresolved V genes and leave the rest unexplained. The sample profile shows 77,000 or so clones; just under 95% of them were found once. Of the sample, approximately 0.75% falls within the top ten clones. The sequencing used peripheral blood, collected in the second trimester of pregnancy. These receptor sequences come from a female donor in good health, enrolled as a control in a pregnancy study.

This chain connects TRBV6-5 to TRBJ1-1, with a possible D match to TRBD1 (6 bases). Germline V gene sequence: CDR1 MNHEY, CDR2 SVGAGI. This CDR3 contains 13 residues. Trimming shortened V by 6 bases and J by 2 bases, and 10 bases separated the two germline ends. The CDR3 loop reads CASRRDINTEAFF. CDR3 nucleotides: TGTGCCAGCAGAAGGGACATTAACACTGAAGCTTTCTTT.

V and J are TRBV15 and TRBJ2-1, with 9 bases that match TRBD1. CDR1 LNHNV and CDR2 YYDKDF come from the germline V gene (reference sequence). Trimming at V came to 0 bases and at J to 6 bases, leaving 12 bases not matched to a gene. The CDR3 has 18 residues. Here the CDR3 DNA reads TGTGCCACCAGCAGAGAGGCTGGACAGGGGCCCTTAGGCAATGAGCAGTTCTTC. Translation: CATSREAGQGPLGNEQFF.

This chain links TRBV27 with TRBJ2-2; D unresolved. This CDR3 spans 18 amino acids. Germline-derived CDR1 and CDR2 are MNHEY and SMNVEV (reference sequence). Trimming cost V 0 bases and J 0 bases, with 14 bases left between them. The CDR3 sequence: CASSLSPGSLANTGELFF. As DNA, the CDR3 is TGTGCCAGCAGTTTATCTCCCGGAAGTCTAGCGAACACCGGGGAGCTGTTTTTT.

This chain links TRBV7-2 with TRBJ2-7; TRBD2 might be the D (5 bases). Germline V gives CDR1 SGHTA, CDR2 FQGNSA. The germline V and J ends were trimmed by 5 bases and 3 bases, with 8 bases remaining between them. CDR3 size: 12 residues. The CDR3 DNA follows: TGTGCCAGCAGCCTGGGAGTCTACGAGCAGTACTTC. Translating it yields CASSLGVYEQYF.

This clone has a single count. The chain joins TRBV7-2 to TRBJ1-3; D gene uncertain. CDR3 length: 16 amino acids. CDR1 and CDR2 from the germline V gene are SGHTA and FQGNSA. V lost 2 bases to trimming and J lost 2 bases, with 13 bases between them. CDR3 loop: CASSLYLAGTGNTIYF. In nucleotides, the CDR3 is TGTGCCAGCAGCTTATATTTGGCGGGCACTGGAAACACCATATATTTT.

The rearrangement uses TRBV5-4 and TRBJ1-2, with 8 bases matching TRBD1. Germline V lookup: CDR1 SGHNT, CDR2 YYREEE (reference sequence). Germline trimming cut 3 bases from V and 5 bases from J; bases unmatched to any gene: 12. The CDR3 sequence is 16 residues long. DNA for the CDR3: TGTGCCAGCAGCTCCTCCGGACAGGGCGGTCGGTATGGCTACACCTTC. Protein sequence: CASSSSGQGGRYGYTF.

This clone was found a few times. This sequence joins TRBV30 and TRBJ1-1, with 8 bases that match TRBD1. The CDR3 contains 14 residues. With V trimmed by 4 bases and J by 0 bases, 4 bases remained unmatched. Germline values: CDR1 GTSNPN, CDR2 SVGIG (reference sequence). As DNA, the CDR3 is TGTGCCTGGACCGAGGACAGGGTGAACACTGAAGCTTTCTTT. Residues: CAWTEDRVNTEAFF.

Concerning this clone: The junction differs from germline at one of its ends, possibly a read error. The chain has TRBV11-2 and TRBJ2-2; D is possibly TRBD1 (6 bases). Per germline, CDR1 SGHAT and CDR2 FQNNGV. This CDR3 is 14 amino acids long. The CDR3 coding sequence is TGTGCCAGCAGCTTAGATATCGACCGAGGGGGGCTGTTTTTT. This encodes CASSLDIDRGGLFF.

The V call is TRBV10-3, the J call TRBJ1-4, with 7 bases identical to TRBD1. The trim removed 11 bases at V and 6 bases at J, leaving 12 bases unmatched. Germline loops: CDR1 ENHRY, CDR2 SYGVKD. This CDR3 region has 14 residues. The CDR3 protein is CAAKPGQQDEKLFF. The CDR3, as DNA: TGTGCCGCGAAACCGGGACAGCAAGATGAAAAACTGTTTTTT.

This clone was recorded only once. In DNA form, the CDR3 reads TGTGCCAGCTCACCACCGGCAGGGGATGGCTACACCTTC. It is translated as CASSPPAGDGYTF. The chain carries TRBV18 and TRBJ1-2; possible D gene TRBD1, 6 bases. The CDR3 covers 13 residues. Germline V gives CDR1 KGHSH, CDR2 LQKENI. Between the trimmed V and J ends, which lost 0 bases and 6 bases, there was a span of 8 bases.

The chain has TRBV4-3 and TRBJ2-3; D gene ambiguous. V lost 0 bases and J lost 6, with 19 bases in between. Germline V gene sequence: CDR1 LGHNA, CDR2 YSLEER. The CDR3 consists of 17 residues. The CDR3 spells CASSQDRLPRLPDTQYF. CDR3 DNA: TGCGCCAGCAGCCAAGATCGACTTCCCCGATTGCCGGATACGCAGTATTTT.

The chain has TRBV4-3 and TRBJ1-1; D perhaps matches TRBD1 (6 bases). CDR1 is LGHNA, CDR2 YSLEER, per germline. Trimming left V 3 bases short and J 1 base short, with 15 bases between. The CDR3 contains 16 residues. DNA for the CDR3: TGCGCCAGCAGCCATATTAACAGGGTTGGGAACACTGAAGCTTTCTTT. Translation gives CASSHINRVGNTEAFF.

This chain uses TRBV25-1 with TRBJ1-6; D is perhaps TRBD1 (5 bases). Germline assignment: CDR1 MGHDK and CDR2 SYGVNS. The CDR3 has 17 residues. V lost 6 bases and J 11 bases, leaving 26 bases between the germline ends. The CDR3 loop is CASSQSGGVRVAPPLHF. CDR3 bases: TGTGCCAGCAGCCAAAGCGGGGGGGTCAGGGTGGCACCACCCCTCCACTTT.

In this sample, this clone turned up once. The CDR3 sequence is CASSFEGQEQYF. CDR3 in DNA: TGTGCCAGCAGCTTCGAAGGACAGGAGCAGTACTTC. The rearrangement uses TRBV5-6 and TRBJ2-7, with a possible D match to TRBD1 (6 bases). Per germline, CDR1 SGHDT and CDR2 YYEEEE. Trimming removed 2 bases at V and 7 bases at J, with 10 bases between. There are 12 residues in the CDR3.

The chain has TRBV18 and TRBJ1-1; D call uncertain. V gave up 3 bases and J gave up 0 bases, with 14 bases separating them. The germline gives CDR1 KGHSH, CDR2 LQKENI. The CDR3 totals 16 residues. The CDR3 region is CASSPARPGMNTEAFF. Here the CDR3 DNA reads TGTGCCAGCTCACCCGCTCGACCGGGAATGAACACTGAAGCTTTCTTT. Supplemented by reference TRBV18 and TRBJ1-1, the full variable domain reads NAGVMQNPRHLVRRRGQEARLRCSPMKGHSHVYWYRQLPEEGLKFMVYLQKENIIDESGMPKERFSAEFPKEGPSILRIQQVVRGDSAAYFCASSPARPGMNTEAFFGQGTRLTVV.

This sequence joins TRBV30 and TRBJ2-1; the match to TRBD2 covers 12 bases. The trim removed 3 bases at V and 8 bases at J, leaving 8 bases unmatched. This CDR3 is built from 15 residues. Germline V gene data show CDR1 as GTSNPN and CDR2 as SVGIG (reference sequence). The CDR3 coding sequence is TGTGCCTGGAGGAAACTAGCGGGGGGTTTAGATGAGCAGTTCTTC. Protein: CAWRKLAGGLDEQFF.